Below are 12 T cell receptor beta chains sequenced from a single sample in a study of CD8 T cells in Susac syndrome. An amount of RNA that ranged from 0.5 to 1 ug was reverse transcribed with random hexamers. TCRdb re-called the immunoSEQ multiplex PCR reads through MiXCR, storing one row per CDR3 protein. The sample records around 120,000 distinct CDR3 sequences, approximately 93% being singletons. Sequenced input: CD4+ T cells from PBMCs. These receptors were collected from a human donor with multiple sclerosis.

V is TRBV12-3 or TRBV12-4 and J is TRBJ2-1; 8 nucleotides align to TRBD1. V lost 6 bases, J lost 6 bases, and 10 bases stayed unmatched. This CDR3 is built from 15 residues. The CDR3 nucleotides read TGTGCCAGCAGGCGGCGGACAGGGTTATTCAATGAGCAGTTCTTC. Translation gives CASRRRTGLFNEQFF.

The CDR3 here is CASTRRTDTQYF. The CDR3 DNA sequence: TGTGCCAGCACCCGGAGAACAGATACGCAGTATTTT. V and J are TRBV12-3 or TRBV12-4 and TRBJ2-3; D call uncertain. The CDR3 covers 12 residues. V lost 7 bases and J 3 bases, leaving 8 bases between the germline ends.

The V gene is TRBV6-2 or TRBV6-3, the J gene TRBJ2-2; D possibly uses TRBD1 or TRBD2 (5 bases each). Germline values: CDR1 MNHEY, CDR2 SVGEGT. This CDR3 has 16 residues. The V end lost 7 bases, the J end lost 7 bases, and 22 bases lay between the germline ends. DNA of the CDR3: TGTGCCAGCACCAAGTGGGCAGGGAGTGACAACGGGGAGCTGTTTTTT. Its protein is CASTKWAGSDNGELFF.

J is TRBJ1-2 and V is TRBV5-1, with D possibly being TRBD1 (5 bases). The ends were cut back, 8 bases at V and 6 bases at J, with 17 bases in the middle. This CDR3 comprises 13 residues. Per germline, CDR1 SGHRS and CDR2 YFSETQ. The CDR3 nucleotides are TGCGCCAGTCTCCCTGCGGGACCCCATGGCTACACCTTC. Protein sequence: CASLPAGPHGYTF.

The chain combines TRBV5-6 with TRBJ1-6, with D uncertain. V was shortened by 4 bases and J by 13 bases, with 18 bases between the two germline ends. This CDR3 is 14 amino acids long. CDR1 and CDR2 from the germline V gene are SGHDT and YYEEEE. The CDR3 region has the DNA TGTGCCAGCAGCCTCCCGAGTCTAGGCGCCCCCCTCCACTTT. Its protein product is CASSLPSLGAPLHF.

This chain connects TRBV15 to TRBJ2-1; D remains ambiguous. CDR3 length: 16 residues. V gave up 1 base and J gave up 4 bases, with 14 bases separating them. Per the germline V gene, CDR1 is LNHNV and CDR2 is YYDKDF (reference sequence). The CDR3 is CATSRAAPSSYNEQFF. In nucleotides, the CDR3 is TGTGCCACCAGCAGAGCTGCACCATCCTCGTACAATGAGCAGTTCTTC.

The rearrangement joins TRBV20-1 to TRBJ1-6, with unresolved D. V lost 0 bases and J lost 0, with 9 bases in between. CDR1 and CDR2 (germline): DFQATT, SNEGSKA (reference sequence). CDR3 length: 16 residues. The CDR3 here is CSARDPGLSYNSPLHF. CDR3 coding DNA: TGCAGTGCTAGAGATCCGGGCCTCTCCTATAATTCACCCCTCCACTTT.

V usage is TRBV20-1 and J usage is TRBJ2-3; D is unclear. Germline V gene data show CDR1 as DFQATT and CDR2 as SNEGSKA (reference sequence). The CDR3 is made up of 12 amino acids. Trimming removed 5 bases at V and 6 bases at J, with 12 bases between. CDR3 amino acids: CSASLPHDTQYF. The CDR3 region has the DNA TGCAGTGCTTCCCTACCTCACGATACGCAGTATTTT.

The J gene is TRBJ2-1, the V gene TRBV29-1, with 7 bases aligning to TRBD2. The germline CDR1 and CDR2 sequences are SQVTM and ANQGSEA. This CDR3 contains 14 residues. V lost 5 bases and J lost 4; bases outside the gene matches: 8. The DNA of the CDR3 is TGCAGCGTTCTCGACCGACTAGCTTACAATGAGCAGTTCTTC. Protein product: CSVLDRLAYNEQFF.

J is TRBJ2-7 and V is TRBV5-1, with D maybe TRBD2 (5 bases). Per germline, CDR1 SGHRS and CDR2 YFSETQ. This CDR3 contains 17 residues. V lost 4 bases, J lost 1 base, and 21 bases lay in between. CDR3 sequence reads: CASSQPSRGEWSYEQYF. CDR3 DNA sequence: TGCGCCAGCAGCCAACCCTCCCGGGGAGAATGGTCCTACGAGCAGTACTTC.

The chain is built from TRBV30 and TRBJ1-3, with D tentatively TRBD1 (5 bases). There are 11 residues in the CDR3. CDR1 is GTSNPN and CDR2 is SVGIG in the germline V gene (reference sequence). V was pared by 0 bases and J by 13 bases, with 10 bases between. CDR3 sequence (DNA): TGTGCCTGGAGTGTAAGGGGAGAGATATATTTT. Residues: CAWSVRGEIYF.

The chain combines TRBV2 with TRBJ2-3; D is undetermined. V was pared by 3 bases and J by 5 bases, with 3 bases between. CDR1 is SNHLY and CDR2 is FYNNEI in the germline V gene. The CDR3 is 11 residues long. CDR3 protein: CASSERDTQYF. The CDR3, as DNA: TGTGCCAGCAGTGAGAGAGATACGCAGTATTTT.